These T cell receptor beta chains were read from a single sample in a study of control samples from healthy donors and cancer patients. Repertoires were generated with immunoSEQ multiplex PCR, while TCRdb's copy carries only in-frame clones and drops some. In the table there are 150,000 to 200,000 clones, around 93% of which are singletons. Sequenced material: blood. Source of these receptors: a man aged 18 to 29 in good health. The CDR3 runs from the conserved cysteine through the conserved F or W. D genes are given only for firm matches.

TGCGCCAGCACCGCAAGTCGAGTGGCATCTGGGGCCAACGTCCTGACTTTC CASTASRVASGANVLTF TRBJ2-6 TRBV5-1 -
TGTGCCAGCAGCTTAGGAGCCCTGAACAATCAGCCCCAGCATTTT CASSLGALNNQPQHF TRBJ1-5 TRBV7-6 -
TGTGCCAGCAGCTCCGCGAACACTGAAGCTTTCTTT CASSSANTEAFF TRBJ1-1 TRBV5-4 -
TGTGCCAGCAGCGAGCGGGGGGACAATTCACCCCTCCACTTT CASSERGDNSPLHF TRBJ1-6 TRBV7-2 -
TGTGCCAGCAGTTCTTCTAACACCGGGGAGCTGTTTTTT CASSSSNTGELFF TRBJ2-2 TRBV6-4 -
TGTGCCAGCAGTGACCCCGTCTCGGGCGGCTACACCTTC CASSDPVSGGYTF TRBJ1-2 TRBV25-1 -
TGTGCCAGCAGCCAAGAGGGGGCTCGAGATACGCAGTATTTT CASSQEGARDTQYF TRBJ2-3 TRBV4-2 -
TGTGCCACCAGCAGTGGCTGGGTAGGCGAAGGGAGCAATCAGCCCCAGCATTTT CATSSGWVGEGSNQPQHF TRBJ1-5 TRBV15 -
TGTGCCAGCAGTTGGAGGGGCGCCTACGAGCAGTACTTC CASSWRGAYEQYF TRBJ2-7 TRBV28 -
TGTGCCAGCAGCTTCCGATCGGAGTGGGGGAGTCTCAATCAGCCCCAGCATTTT CASSFRSEWGSLNQPQHF TRBJ1-5 TRBV7-2 -